These 14 T cell receptor beta chains originate from one sample sequenced in a study of shared clonotypes between healthy human individuals. Some clones are missing from TCRdb's copy, which holds only in-frame ones; the method was immunoSEQ multiplex PCR. The sample carries just over 2,000,000 clones, 85% to 95% recorded once. The specimen sequenced was naive CD4+ T cells sorted from blood. Subset denoted: CD45RA+ positively selected. Source of these receptors: a man younger than 35 in good health.

This clone was seen a single time. This sequence joins TRBV7-2 and TRBJ2-3; D perhaps matches TRBD2 (6 bases). CDR3 size: 16 residues. V was pared by 4 bases and J by 1 base, with 15 bases between. Germline CDR1 and CDR2: SGHTA and FQGNSA. The CDR3 bases are TGTGCCAGCAGCTCACGACTAGAGGTTGGCACAGATACGCAGTATTTT. It translates to CASSSRLEVGTDTQYF.

The V gene is TRBV25-1, the J gene TRBJ2-7; the D call may be TRBD1 or TRBD2 (5 bases each). Between the trimmed V and J ends, which lost 3 bases and 2 bases, there was a span of 11 bases. The CDR3 loop spans 14 amino acids. Germline V gene sequence: CDR1 MGHDK, CDR2 SYGVNS. The CDR3 sequence is CASSEGTVTYEQYF. CDR3 bases: TGTGCCAGCAGTGAGGGGACGGTTACCTACGAGCAGTACTTC.

In this sample, this clone turned up once. The V call is TRBV30, the J call TRBJ1-4; 9 nucleotides align to TRBD1. The CDR3 length is 15 residues. Germline assignment: CDR1 GTSNPN and CDR2 SVGIG (reference sequence). J lost 4 bases, V lost 2 bases, and 5 bases had no gene match. CDR3 residues: CAWSRTGAFNEKLFF. DNA of the CDR3: TGTGCCTGGAGTAGGACAGGGGCCTTTAATGAAAAACTGTTTTTT.

The rearrangement links TRBV5-6 to TRBJ2-7; 10 bases are a match to TRBD2. The junction had 4 bases not matched to a gene; V was cut back by 1 base and J by 0 bases. Germline CDR1 is SGHDT and CDR2 is YYEEEE. The CDR3 spans 16 residues. This chain's CDR3 is CASSLLGLASSYEQYF. As DNA, the CDR3 is TGTGCCAGCAGCTTGCTGGGACTAGCGAGCTCCTACGAGCAGTACTTC.

Remarks on this clone: Distinct nucleotide sequences in the sample also encode this CDR3. The V call is TRBV4-1, the J call TRBJ1-4; D gene unclear. This CDR3 spans 12 amino acids. Germline loops: CDR1 MGHRA, CDR2 YSYEKL. Trimming took 3 bases from V and 8 from J, leaving 7 bases between them. The CDR3 spells CASSQVREKLFF. Here the CDR3 DNA reads TGCGCCAGCAGCCAGGTTCGAGAAAAACTGTTTTTT.

This clone was detected once. V and J are TRBV13 and TRBJ2-3; TRBD1 matches 9 bases. With V trimmed by 5 bases and J by 4 bases, 7 bases remained unmatched. Germline CDR1 and CDR2: PRHDT and FYEKMQ (reference sequence). This CDR3 is 15 amino acids long. The CDR3 spells CASSRGDRAPDTQYF. DNA of the CDR3: TGTGCCAGCAGCAGAGGGGACAGGGCCCCAGATACGCAGTATTTT.

The chain uses TRBV10-2 and TRBJ2-2, with no clear D. Trimming took 3 bases from V and 2 from J, leaving 4 bases between them. Germline assignment: CDR1 WSHSY and CDR2 SAAADI. CDR3 length equals 13 residues. The CDR3 loop reads CASSEINTGELFF. The CDR3 bases are TGCGCCAGCAGTGAAATCAACACCGGGGAGCTGTTTTTT.

This rearrangement joins TRBV19 to TRBJ2-7; no firm D call. The CDR3 consists of 18 residues. The V gene lost 4 bases and the J gene lost 0 bases, with 22 bases spanning the gap. Germline CDR1 is LNHDA and CDR2 is SQIVND (reference sequence). The CDR3 region has the DNA TGTGCCAGTAGTACCCAGTCGATATTTGGACCTAACTCCTACGAGCAGTACTTC. Translated, it gives CASSTQSIFGPNSYEQYF.

This chain uses TRBV5-1 with TRBJ2-2; 9 nucleotides line up with TRBD1. The CDR3 totals 18 residues. The junction had 12 bases not matched to a gene; V was cut back by 4 bases and J by 2 bases. CDR1 SGHRS and CDR2 YFSETQ come from the germline V gene. In DNA, the CDR3 is TGCGCCAGCAGCACCGGACAGGGGCCCCTCCTAAACACCGGGGAGCTGTTTTTT. This encodes CASSTGQGPLLNTGELFF.

The V gene is TRBV21-1, the J gene TRBJ2-7; the table's TRBD2 call for D was not verified on the DNA. TRBV21-1 is deemed a pseudogene. The CDR3 totals 15 residues. The CDR3 is CASSAHGGLADEQYF. CDR3 coding DNA: TGTGCCAGCAGCGCCCACGGGGGACTAGCGGACGAGCAGTACTTC.

This clone has a single count. V usage is TRBV7-2 and J usage is TRBJ1-2, with 9 bases fitting TRBD1. The CDR3 covers 16 residues. V shed 5 bases and J 1 base; nucleotides not matched to a gene: 8. The germline gives CDR1 SGHTA, CDR2 FQGNSA. The CDR3 nucleotides are TGTGCCAGCAGCAAGGAACAGGGGGCGCTTAACTATGGCTACACCTTC. Translation gives CASSKEQGALNYGYTF. Full variable domain (outside the CDR3, taken from reference TRBV7-2 and TRBJ1-2): GAGVSQSPSNKVTEKGKDVELRCDPISGHTALYWYRQSLGQGLEFLIYFQGNSAPDKSGLPSDRFSAERTGGSVSTLTIQRTQQEDSAVYLCASSKEQGALNYGYTFGSGTRLTVV.

The chain carries TRBV9 and TRBJ2-6, with unresolved D. The CDR3 is 15 amino acids. V shed 5 bases and J shed 2 bases, with 11 bases lying between them. Per germline, CDR1 SGDLS and CDR2 YYNGEE. This CDR3 is CASSVGSTGANVLTF. CDR3 DNA sequence: TGTGCCAGCAGTGTGGGGTCAACTGGGGCCAACGTCCTGACTTTC.

The chain carries TRBV2 and TRBJ1-2; a weak D match, TRBD1 (6 bases). V was shortened by 7 bases and J by 5 bases, with 23 bases between the two germline ends. The germline V gene has CDR1 SNHLY and CDR2 FYNNEI. There are 16 residues in the CDR3. The CDR3 region is CASKEDRGGGRYGYTF. The CDR3 coding sequence is TGTGCCAGCAAGGAAGACCGAGGGGGTGGGAGGTATGGCTACACCTTC.

Regarding this clone: Additional DNA sequences in this sample encode the identical CDR3. The chain recombines TRBV6-5 with TRBJ2-7; D may be TRBD1 or TRBD2 (5 bases each). Germline values: CDR1 MNHEY, CDR2 SVGAGI. Trimming removed 2 bases at V and 4 bases at J, with 12 bases between. The CDR3 runs 14 residues. CDR3 sequence reads: CASSYRGQGYEQYF. The CDR3 nucleotides read TGTGCCAGCAGTTACCGCGGGCAGGGATACGAGCAGTACTTC.